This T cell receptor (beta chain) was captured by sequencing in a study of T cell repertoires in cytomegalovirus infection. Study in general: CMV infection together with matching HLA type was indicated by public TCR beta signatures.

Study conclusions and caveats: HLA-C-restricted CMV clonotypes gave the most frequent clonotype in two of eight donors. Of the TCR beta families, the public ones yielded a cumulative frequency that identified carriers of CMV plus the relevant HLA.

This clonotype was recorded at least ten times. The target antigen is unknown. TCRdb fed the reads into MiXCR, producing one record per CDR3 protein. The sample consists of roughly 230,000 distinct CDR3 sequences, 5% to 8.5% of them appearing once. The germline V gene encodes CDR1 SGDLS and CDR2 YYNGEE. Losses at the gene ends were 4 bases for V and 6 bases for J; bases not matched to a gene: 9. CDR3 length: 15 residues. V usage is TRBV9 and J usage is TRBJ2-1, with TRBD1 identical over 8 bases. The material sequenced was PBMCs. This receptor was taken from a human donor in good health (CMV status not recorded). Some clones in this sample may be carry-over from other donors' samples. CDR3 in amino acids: CASSYGTGYGNEQFF. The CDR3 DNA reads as TGTGCCAGCAGCTATGGGACAGGTTATGGCAATGAGCAGTTCTTC.